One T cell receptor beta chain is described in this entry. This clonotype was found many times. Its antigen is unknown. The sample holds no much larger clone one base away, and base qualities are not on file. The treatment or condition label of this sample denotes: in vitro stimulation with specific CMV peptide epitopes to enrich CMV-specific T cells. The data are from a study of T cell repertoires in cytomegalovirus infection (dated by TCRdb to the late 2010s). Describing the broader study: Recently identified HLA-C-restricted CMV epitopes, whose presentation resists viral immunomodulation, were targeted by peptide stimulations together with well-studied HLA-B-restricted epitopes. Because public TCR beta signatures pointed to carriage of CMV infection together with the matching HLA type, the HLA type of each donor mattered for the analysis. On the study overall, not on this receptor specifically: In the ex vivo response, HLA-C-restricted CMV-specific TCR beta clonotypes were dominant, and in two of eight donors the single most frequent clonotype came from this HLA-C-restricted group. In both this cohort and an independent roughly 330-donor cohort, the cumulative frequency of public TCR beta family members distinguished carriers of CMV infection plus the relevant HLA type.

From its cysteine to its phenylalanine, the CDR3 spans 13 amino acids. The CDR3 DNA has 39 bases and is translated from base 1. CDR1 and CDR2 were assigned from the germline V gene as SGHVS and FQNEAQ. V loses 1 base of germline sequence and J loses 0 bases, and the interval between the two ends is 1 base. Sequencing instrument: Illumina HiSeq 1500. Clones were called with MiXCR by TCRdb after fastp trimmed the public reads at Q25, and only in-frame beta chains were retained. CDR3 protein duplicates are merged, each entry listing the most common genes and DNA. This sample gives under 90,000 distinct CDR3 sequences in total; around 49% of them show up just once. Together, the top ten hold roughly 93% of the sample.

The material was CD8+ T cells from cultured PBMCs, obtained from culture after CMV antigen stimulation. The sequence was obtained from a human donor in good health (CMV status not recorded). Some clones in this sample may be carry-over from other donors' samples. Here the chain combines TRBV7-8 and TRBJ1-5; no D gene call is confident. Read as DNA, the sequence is TGTGCCAGCAGCTTAGATAGCAATCAGCCCCAGCATTTT. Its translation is CASSLDSNQPQHF.